The 29 T cell receptor beta chains in this list originate from one sample, sequenced in a study of early stage breast cancer tumors. Assay used: immunoSEQ multiplex PCR; TCRdb lists only in-frame clones, some missing. The table shows more than 8,500 clones, with under 80% occurring only once. The specimen was normal breast tissue next to the tumor. The receptors were sampled from a person aged 35 to 50 with breast cancer.

This sequence joins TRBV10-3 and TRBJ2-7; the match to TRBD2 covers 11 bases. V was pared by 4 bases and J by 5 bases, with 10 bases of the junction left unmatched. The CDR3 is made up of 16 amino acids. Per the germline V gene, CDR1 is ENHRY and CDR2 is SYGVKD. The DNA for the CDR3 is TGTGCCATCAGTGCCATGACTAGCGGGATTCGGAACGAGCAGTACTTC. Its translation is CAISAMTSGIRNEQYF.

This clone was found once. This sequence joins TRBV5-1 and TRBJ1-1, with D maybe TRBD1 (6 bases). The ends were cut back, 7 bases at V and 6 bases at J, with 16 bases in the middle. Germline V gene sequence: CDR1 SGHRS, CDR2 YFSETQ. The CDR3 has 13 residues. The CDR3 region is CASGAQGGAEAFF. The CDR3 nucleotides read TGCGCCAGCGGGGCACAGGGAGGCGCTGAAGCTTTCTTT.

The J gene is TRBJ1-1, the V gene TRBV5-1; a possible D gene is TRBD1 (6 bases). V lost 1 base to trimming and J lost 1 base, with 11 bases between them. Per the germline V gene, CDR1 is SGHRS and CDR2 is YFSETQ. The CDR3 runs to 15 residues. In nucleotides, the CDR3 is TGCGCCAGCAGCTTGAACCCGGGGGCGAACACTGAAGCTTTCTTT. Its translation is CASSLNPGANTEAFF.

The chain carries TRBV19 and TRBJ1-2; D is unresolved. Germline V CDR1 and CDR2: LNHDA, SQIVND (reference sequence). V was pared by 6 bases and J by 1 base, with 18 bases between. This CDR3 has 16 residues. CDR3 residues: CASSIIPLGVNYGYTF. The CDR3 bases are TGTGCCAGTAGCATTATCCCGTTGGGAGTTAACTATGGCTACACCTTC.

The chain couples TRBV6-4 to TRBJ2-3; 9 nucleotides agree with TRBD2. The CDR3 loop spans 15 amino acids. J was trimmed by 1 base and V by 2 bases; bases with no gene match: 1. In germline, CDR1 is MRHNA, CDR2 SNTAGT. CDR3 in DNA: TGTGCCAGCAGTGACGTAGCGGGAGGCACAGATACGCAGTATTTT. Protein product: CASSDVAGGTDTQYF.

This clone is a singleton in its sample. The chain couples TRBV29-1 to TRBJ2-1; tentative D call: TRBD1 (7 bases). Germline CDR1 is SQVTM and CDR2 is ANQGSEA. The CDR3 sequence is 15 residues long. Trimming took 4 bases from V and 9 from J, leaving 22 bases between them. CDR3 nucleotide sequence: TGCAGCGTTGGGAGGGGAACAGGGGATTCCGGTGAGCAGTTCTTC. It yields the protein CSVGRGTGDSGEQFF.

In its sample, this clone was seen once. This chain connects TRBV19 to TRBJ2-5; D gene ambiguous. The V and J ends lost 1 base and 3 bases respectively, with 9 bases between them. Germline V gives CDR1 LNHDA, CDR2 SQIVND (reference sequence). The CDR3 is 14 residues long. The CDR3 sequence: CASSIGGGEETQYF. In DNA form, the CDR3 reads TGTGCCAGTAGTATAGGTGGTGGGGAAGAGACCCAGTACTTC.

The V gene is TRBV27, the J gene TRBJ1-1, with D perhaps matching TRBD1 (5 bases). CDR3 length equals 14 residues. In germline, CDR1 is MNHEY, CDR2 SMNVEV (reference sequence). Trimming shortened V by 4 bases and J by 8 bases, and 17 bases separated the two germline ends. In nucleotides, the CDR3 is TGTGCCAGCAGTTCCCCTCTTTCAGGGAACGAAGCTTTCTTT. This encodes CASSSPLSGNEAFF.

The chain uses TRBV5-1 and TRBJ1-5; a weak D match, TRBD1 (6 bases). Per the germline V gene, CDR1 is SGHRS and CDR2 is YFSETQ. The CDR3 length is 15 residues. With 1 base removed from V and 4 bases from J, the gap between germline ends came to 12 bases. The CDR3 DNA reads as TGCGCCAGCAGCTTGTGGGGGGCCGAAAATCAGCCCCAGCATTTT. This translates into CASSLWGAENQPQHF.

The chain employs TRBV30 and TRBJ1-5; possibly TRBD1 for D (6 bases). The CDR3 totals 13 residues. Germline lookup yields CDR1 GTSNPN and CDR2 SVGIG (reference sequence). The ends were cut back, 1 base at V and 3 bases at J, with 7 bases in the middle. The CDR3, as DNA: TGTGCCTGGAGTGGACAGGTCAATCAGCCCCAGCATTTT. Translation gives CAWSGQVNQPQHF.

This rearrangement joins TRBV7-9 to TRBJ2-6, with no clear D. Per the germline V gene, CDR1 is SEHNR and CDR2 is FQNEAQ (reference sequence). V dropped 0 bases and J dropped 2 bases, with 14 bases sitting between them. The CDR3 spans 18 residues. The CDR3 nucleotides are TGTGCCAGCAGCTTAGCCAGGACCTATATGACTGGGGCCAACGTCCTGACTTTC. Protein sequence: CASSLARTYMTGANVLTF.

V and J are TRBV14 and TRBJ1-1; the D gene is possibly TRBD1 (5 bases). The CDR3 sequence is 13 residues long. V lost 1 base and J lost 4, with 7 bases in between. Germline assignment: CDR1 SGHDN and CDR2 FVKESK. The DNA for the CDR3 is TGTGCCAGCAGCCAAGGAAGGGGCACTGAAGCTTTCTTT. Translating gives CASSQGRGTEAFF.

The chain uses TRBV2 and TRBJ1-2; no firm D call. The CDR3 sequence is 14 residues long. Germline CDR1 SNHLY, CDR2 FYNNEI. V lost 6 bases to trimming and J lost 3 bases, with 14 bases between them. The CDR3 spells CASSKTSNDYGYTF. CDR3 nucleotides: TGTGCCAGCAGCAAGACAAGCAATGACTATGGCTACACCTTC.

The V and J genes are TRBV28 and TRBJ2-1, with 12 positions matching TRBD2. CDR1 and CDR2 (germline): MDHEN, SYDVKM. The CDR3 contains 16 residues. V was pared by 4 bases and J by 4 bases, with 5 bases of the junction left unmatched. The CDR3 reads CASSSASGRGYNEQFF. CDR3 DNA: TGTGCCAGCAGTTCCGCTAGCGGGAGGGGGTACAATGAGCAGTTCTTC.

The J gene is TRBJ1-2, the V gene TRBV6-5, with TRBD1 as a possible D gene (6 bases). Germline assignment: CDR1 MNHEY and CDR2 SVGAGI. The CDR3 totals 13 residues. Trimming shortened V by 2 bases and J by 4 bases, and 8 bases separated the two germline ends. The CDR3 reads CASSYKQGYGYTF. The CDR3 coding sequence is TGTGCCAGCAGTTACAAACAGGGCTATGGCTACACCTTC.

This clone was picked up a small number of times. The CDR3 DNA is TGTGCCAGCAGTTTATATATAGTGGCCTGGAGGCCCCAGCATTTT. Residues: CASSLYIVAWRPQHF. This rearrangement joins TRBV28 to TRBJ1-5; D not certain. Deletions cut 1 base from V and 9 bases from J, with 16 bases between. This CDR3 has 15 amino acids. Germline assignment: CDR1 MDHEN and CDR2 SYDVKM.

The chain joins TRBV7-9 to TRBJ2-7, with 7 bases fitting TRBD2. This CDR3 has 14 residues. Germline V gene sequence: CDR1 SEHNR, CDR2 FQNEAQ (reference sequence). After removal of 5 bases from V and 2 bases from J, the junction contained 6 bases not matched to a gene. The CDR3 region has the DNA TGTGCCAGCAGCGCCCGGCTAGCGGCCTACGAGCAGTACTTC. The encoded protein is CASSARLAAYEQYF.

The chain recombines TRBV7-9 with TRBJ2-2, with 10 bases matching TRBD2. This CDR3 has 15 residues. V gave up 5 bases and J gave up 1 base; unmatched junction bases: 1. Germline V gene data show CDR1 as SEHNR and CDR2 as FQNEAQ (reference sequence). CDR3 nucleotides: TGTGCCAGCAGCAGGACTAGCGGGAACACCGGGGAGCTGTTTTTT. This codes for CASSRTSGNTGELFF.

The CDR3 sequence is CASSDRANSPLHF. DNA for the CDR3: TGTGCCAGTTCTGACAGGGCTAATTCACCCCTCCACTTT. The chain couples TRBV19 to TRBJ1-6, with 7 bases that match TRBD1. V dropped 8 bases and J dropped 6; count of bases not matched to a gene: 4. In germline, CDR1 is LNHDA, CDR2 SQIVND (reference sequence). The CDR3 loop spans 13 amino acids. The whole variable domain, filled in from reference TRBV19 and TRBJ1-6, reads DGGITQSPKYLFRKEGQNVTLSCEQNLNHDAMYWYRQDPGQGLRLIYYSQIVNDFQKGDIAEGYSVSREKKESFPLTVTSAQKNPTAFYLCASSDRANSPLHFGNGTRLTVT.

Of note for this clone: Its ends do not fully match the called genes, so a read error is possible. The chain couples TRBV7-7 to TRBJ2-1; TRBD1 aligns across 10 bases. The CDR3 extends over 15 amino acids. CDR1 and CDR2 (germline): SSHAT, FNYEAQ (reference sequence). The CDR3 DNA follows: TGTGCTAGCAGCTTTGGACAGGGGGAGATGAATGAGCAGTTCTTC. Its translation: CASSFGQGEMNEQFF.

The chain couples TRBV9 to TRBJ2-5; D is perhaps TRBD1 (5 bases). The CDR3 has 14 residues. The germline V gene encodes CDR1 SGDLS and CDR2 YYNGEE. The V end lost 2 bases, the J end lost 0 bases, and 8 bases lay between the germline ends. The CDR3 nucleotides are TGTGCCAGCAGCGTGGGCAGGGACCAAGAGACCCAGTACTTC. It codes for CASSVGRDQETQYF.

The CDR3 nucleotides read TGCGCCAGCCCAGAGGATCAGTCGGGAGGGGCAACAATGGGAGAGACCCAGTACTTC. This translates into CASPEDQSGGATMGETQYF. V and J are TRBV10-2 and TRBJ2-5; TRBD2 aligns across 8 bases. The CDR3 is 19 amino acids. V lost 8 bases to trimming and J lost 4 bases; unmatched junction nucleotides: 24. CDR1 WSHSY and CDR2 SAAADI come from the germline V gene.

V and J are TRBV7-8 and TRBJ2-6; no firm D call. CDR1 and CDR2 from the germline V gene are SGHVS and FQNEAQ. The CDR3 extends over 17 amino acids. V lost 5 bases to trimming and J lost 1 base, with 15 bases between them. The CDR3 loop is CASSQWQIASGANVLTF. CDR3 DNA: TGTGCCAGCAGCCAGTGGCAGATTGCGTCTGGGGCCAACGTCCTGACTTTC. The entire variable domain, with the rest obtained from reference TRBV7-8 and TRBJ2-6, is as follows: GAGVSQSPRYKVAKRGQDVALRCDPISGHVSLFWYQQALGQGPEFLTYFQNEAQLDKSGLPSDRFFAERPEGSVSTLKIQRTQQEDSAVYLCASSQWQIASGANVLTFGAGSRLTVL.

The table lists this clone with a few counts. The genes are TRBV30 and TRBJ1-1; D might be TRBD1 (5 bases). The germline V gene has CDR1 GTSNPN and CDR2 SVGIG (reference sequence). Deletions cut 1 base from V and 0 bases from J, with 12 bases between. There are 15 residues in the CDR3. For the CDR3, the DNA is TGTGCCTGGAGTGCCATGGGACGGATGAACACTGAAGCTTTCTTT. It is translated as CAWSAMGRMNTEAFF.

The rearrangement uses TRBV19 and TRBJ2-2; TRBD2 aligns across 11 bases. V shed 4 bases, J shed 7 bases, and the junction held 5 bases outside the gene matches. Germline CDR1 LNHDA, CDR2 SQIVND (reference sequence). The CDR3 loop spans 15 amino acids. The CDR3 DNA sequence: TGTGCCAGTAGTACGACTAGCGGGGCTCGCGGGGAGCTGTTTTTT. It codes for CASSTTSGARGELFF.

V gene TRBV18 combines with J gene TRBJ2-7; D is ambiguous. The V gene's germline CDR1 is KGHSH and CDR2 LQKENI. V lost 1 base and J 6 bases, leaving 13 bases between the germline ends. The CDR3 runs 14 residues. CDR3 sequence: CASSPQNFGSEQYF. The CDR3 nucleotides read TGTGCCAGCTCACCACAGAATTTTGGCTCCGAGCAGTACTTC.

This clone was picked up a small number of times. CDR3 sequence reads: CASSLTGTTEDTQYF. The CDR3 nucleotides are TGCGCCAGCAGTCTTACCGGGACAACTGAGGATACGCAGTATTTT. The genes are TRBV5-1 and TRBJ2-3; possibly TRBD1 for D (6 bases). This CDR3 comprises 15 residues. V was trimmed by 5 bases and J by 6 bases, leaving 19 bases between them. CDR1 and CDR2 from the germline V gene are SGHRS and YFSETQ.

The chain recombines TRBV10-2 with TRBJ1-3; 9 nucleotides line up with TRBD1. J was trimmed by 3 bases and V by 2 bases; bases with no gene match: 2. This CDR3 has 15 residues. Germline CDR1 reads WSHSY; CDR2 reads SAAADI. For the CDR3, the DNA is TGCGCCAGCAGTGAGGGGGACAGGGTTGGAAACACCATATATTTT. Translation gives CASSEGDRVGNTIYF.

This clone was counted a few times. This chain connects TRBV11-3 to TRBJ2-5, with unresolved D. Trimming took 5 bases from V and 2 from J, leaving 12 bases between them. CDR1 is SGHNT, CDR2 YENEEA, per germline. The CDR3 length is 14 residues. The CDR3 bases are TGTGCCAGCAGCAACCCGCCTATTCAAGAGACCCAGTACTTC. Its protein product is CASSNPPIQETQYF.